This T cell receptor beta chain was documented in a study of cytomegalovirus exposure and HLA in healthy donors. Looking at the study overall: Roughly 85 million unique TCRs from HLA-typed donors made up an early data release.

Study-level findings and limits: Later analysis indicated greater clonal expansion among HLA-associated TCR beta chains than among equally common other chains. In an earlier analysis, in fewer than 700 donors, most V segments appeared productive either ~90% or ~30% of the time. The study put some 150 TCR beta chains on its list as cytomegalovirus-associated.

A word on this clone: The antigen remains undetermined.

Amplification used 60 Vbeta primers and 13 Jbeta primers. Only in-frame clones appear in the TCRdb table, and some are missing; sequencing was by immunoSEQ multiplex PCR. Found here are 85,000 to 100,000 clones, roughly three quarters of them singletons; the top ten hold about 0.79%. The CDR3 extends over 14 amino acids. Germline assignment: CDR1 MNHEY and CDR2 SMNVEV (reference sequence). V shed 3 bases, J shed 14 bases, and the junction held 11 bases outside the gene matches. Sequencing input: PBMCs. This TCR derives from an older woman in good health and CMV-seronegative. This chain connects TRBV27 to TRBJ2-1, with TRBD2 matching over 9 bases. The CDR3 DNA reads TGTGCCAGCAGTTTCGGAGGAGCGGGAGGTGATGAGTTCTTC. This sequence encodes CASSFGGAGGDEFF.